This TCR beta chain derives from a study of blood T cells in healthy people across ages (dated by TCRdb to between 2014 and 2016). In terms of the full investigation: In model experiments, template switching captured about one uniquely barcoded TCR beta cDNA molecule for every two T cells. Age-related changes in TCR beta repertoire diversity were measured in the study by deep sequencing normalized with unique cDNA molecular identifiers. The donors were divided into four age groups: young (average approximately 17 years), middle-aged (roughly 42), aged (under 70) and long-lived (82). To avoid experimental bias, donors of different ages were spread randomly across the sequencing lanes. Using the same blood draw, the study looked at two additional independent replicas of 1 million unique cDNA reads for two donors, one aged 18 to 29 and the other aged 80 or older. Here is what the overall study found, with its caveats: The percentage of naive T cells measured by flow cytometry correlated strongly with observed TCR beta diversity. Estimates of total diversity from one million sequenced T cells were regarded as lower bounds and underestimates. As age increased, observed TCR beta diversity per million T cells dropped in a roughly linear way, and a significant reduction was already evident by age about 36. Compared with the aged group, more naive CD4+ T cells, fewer expanded clones and increased TCR diversity were shown by the long-lived group, suggesting age selection. Conclusive comparison of naive and antigen-experienced compartments was prevented by the profiling of bulk unsorted PBMCs. The CMV infection status of donors was not known, potentially confounding age-related changes in expanded clonotypes.

Turning to this clonotype: Its antigen is still unknown. No per-base quality is available; no much larger clone lies one base away.

Receptor amplification or capture employed 5' RACE. This sample was sequenced with an Illumina HiSeq 2500. A second PCR of 7 to 11 cycles was performed with a sample-barcoded 5' primer and a J-beta primer mix. A template-switch 5' adaptor carrying 12 random nucleotides introduced a unique molecular identifier onto each TCR beta cDNA molecule. Each sample yielded at least 2.5 million CDR3-containing paired-end reads. All of the RNA was converted into first-strand cDNA using the Mint cDNA synthesis kit, with a TRBC-specific oligonucleotide serving as the primer. Following uracil-DNA glycosylase treatment, a first 18-cycle PCR with universal primers M1SS and BC2_uni_R was performed on all cDNA. In the authors' own workflow: Each sample was normalized by randomly selecting 1 million high-quality reads, each carrying a distinct molecular identifier. Reads sharing molecular identifiers were discarded rather than binned into consensus sequences. MiTCR, set to a Q25 quality threshold and the strictest error-elimination algorithm, was used for CDR3 identification, clonotype clustering and error correction. Lower-bound total TCR beta diversity was estimated with a nonparametric unseen species model using Euler transformation. TCRdb took the public reads, trimmed them with fastp at Q25, ran MiXCR for clone calling and kept in-frame beta chains. Identical CDR3 proteins give one entry, which carries the most common genes and DNA. These V and J calls originate from TCRdb's pipeline instead of the authors' own analysis. This sample is represented by over 600,000 distinct CDR3 sequences; roughly 21% of them were singletons. The ten top clones hold roughly 3.9% of the sample.

Donors were around 37 systemically healthy Caucasian individuals from Russia aged roughly 6 to 100 years. Roughly 9 milliliters of peripheral blood were drawn from each donor into EDTA-treated Vacutainer tubes. Ficoll-Paque density-gradient centrifugation was used to isolate PBMCs, with at least 6.5 million per sample. Trizol reagent was used to extract total RNA from PBMCs, with at least 5.5 micrograms per sample. Naive CD45RAhigh/CD27high T cell percentages were measured by flow cytometry on a PBMC aliquot from every donor. The trim is 2 bases for V and 6 bases for J, with a gap of 17 bases between the germline ends. The CDR3 holds 16 amino acids from the cysteine to the phenylalanine. Left in the record is the CDR3 DNA by itself, 48 bases read in frame from the first base. In the germline V gene, CDR1 corresponds to MDHEN and CDR2 to SYDVKM.

The chain was built from TRBV28 and TRBJ1-5; no D gene is confidently identified. The sequenced material came from blood. The sequence was collected from a man aged 65 to 85 in good health. The sequenced DNA: TGTGCCAGCAGTTTACCCTCGACCGCCCCTGGTCAGCCCCAGCATTTT. This encodes CASSLPSTAPGQPQHF.